The T cell receptor beta chain described here comes from a study of cytomegalovirus exposure and HLA in healthy donors. Study as a whole: The platform used for the roughly 130 validation repertoires matched that of the roughly 630 first-cohort repertoires, a later analysis reported. Regarding the study as a whole: Cytomegalovirus status was reportedly diagnosed by the classifier with high sensitivity and specificity. The authors enumerated around 150 TCR beta chains as linked to cytomegalovirus.

Sequencing was performed with immunoSEQ multiplex PCR; in TCRdb, only in-frame clones are kept and a portion is missing. The repertoire consists of more than 140,000 clones, with roughly 91% occurring once and the leading ten covering around 3.2%. The donors were members of the approximately 120-subject validation cohort (separate from the approximately 670-subject first cohort). As concerns this clone: Its antigen is unknown.

CDR3 length: 14 amino acids. Trimming took off 1 base at V and 6 bases at J, with 12 bases between the two ends. Germline-derived CDR1 and CDR2 are GTSNPN and SVGIG (reference sequence). The origin of this receptor is a woman under 30 in good health and CMV-seropositive. The sequencing sample was made of PBMCs. The rearrangement uses TRBV30 and TRBJ1-4; no firm D call. The CDR3 loop reads CAWSEGRGDEKLFF. The CDR3 bases are TGTGCCTGGAGTGAAGGGAGAGGAGATGAAAAACTGTTTTTT.